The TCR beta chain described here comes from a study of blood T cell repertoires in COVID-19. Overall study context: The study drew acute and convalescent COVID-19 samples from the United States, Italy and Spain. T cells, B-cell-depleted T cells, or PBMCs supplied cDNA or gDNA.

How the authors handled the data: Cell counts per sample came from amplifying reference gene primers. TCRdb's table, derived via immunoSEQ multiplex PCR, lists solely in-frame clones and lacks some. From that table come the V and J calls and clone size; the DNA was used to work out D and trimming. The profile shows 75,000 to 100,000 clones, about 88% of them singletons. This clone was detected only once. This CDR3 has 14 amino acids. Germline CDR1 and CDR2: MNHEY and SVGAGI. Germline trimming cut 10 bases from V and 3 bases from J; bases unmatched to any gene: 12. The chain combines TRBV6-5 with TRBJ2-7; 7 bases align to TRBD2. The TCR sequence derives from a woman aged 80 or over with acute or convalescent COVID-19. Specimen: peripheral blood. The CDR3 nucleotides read TGTGCCACAAAAACCGCGGGGGTCGGCTACGAGCAGTACTTC. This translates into CATKTAGVGYEQYF.